This T cell receptor (beta chain) was sequenced for a study of blood T cell repertoires in COVID-19 (dated by TCRdb to 2020 to 2021). Turning to the overall study: Samples from collaborators originated in the United States, Italy and Spain and spanned both the acute and convalescent phases of COVID-19. The material from the prospective study consisted of cDNA or gDNA derived from T cells, B-cell-depleted T cells, or PBMCs. Subjects who had been exposed to COVID-19, were actively infected with it, or had recovered from it provided the deeply sampled blood TCRbeta repertoires that made up the dataset. The repertoires were released in a freely available public database intended as a resource for research on the immune response to SARS-CoV-2. Samples came from the ongoing ImmuneRACE study (first 160 participants) plus 1,254 subjects from 6 global collaborators. Nearly every sample came with metadata listing a de-identified subject ID, COVID-19 status, age in years and sex. HLA class I and class II types, where available, came from metadata supplied by the sample provider rather than from assay-based typing.

The CDR3 measures 14 amino acids from cysteine to phenylalanine. Only CDR3 DNA remains: 42 bases, in frame from the first base. V lost 2 bases and J lost 7 bases, and the count of bases not matched to a germline gene is 6. For CDR1 and CDR2, the germline V gene lists LGHNA and YNFKEQ. Paper-wide results and their limitations: Clinical and demographic metadata were provided uncurated, with the amount varying by source and participant.

The immunoSEQ Assay, a bias-controlled multiplex PCR, was used to amplify TCRbeta CDR3 regions from genomic DNA. The authors' analysis ran thus. Nucleated cell counts per sample were estimated from amplification of reference gene primers within the assay. To quantify the absolute abundance of each unique TCRbeta CDR3 rearrangement, sequence reads were collapsed and filtered. For each sample, productive Simpson clonality was calculated as the square root of Simpson's diversity index across productive rearrangements. Drawn from immuneACCESS, this table holds only the in-frame rearrangements with V and J called that TCRdb kept. Clones are partly lost; checked studies trace under half to an unresolved V gene and leave the rest unexplained. That table gives V, J and clone size, and the DNA gave D and trimming. Counted in this sample were hundreds of thousands of clones; more than 80% of them appeared once. Roughly 1.4% of the sample is in the top ten clones.

Concerning this clone itself: Its antigen has not been determined. Base qualities were left out, and no much larger clone turns up one base away.

Collaborating institutions collected whole blood in K2EDTA tubes following their own protocols. For TCRbeta analysis, collaborators shipped samples as frozen whole blood, isolated PBMCs, or DNA extracted from either of those sample types. The TCR was taken from a woman between 25 and 40 years old with active or convalescent COVID-19. Rearrangement joined TRBV4-2 to TRBJ2-3, and TRBD2 aligns with 7 junction nucleotides. The sample was peripheral blood. The base sequence is TGTGCCAGCAGCCAACGCAGGGAGGGGTATACGCAGTATTTT. Its translation reads: CASSQRREGYTQYF.